The sequence of this T cell receptor (beta chain) was determined in a study of blood T cell repertoires in COVID-19. Study-wide context: The cDNA or gDNA used as material had been derived from T cells, B-cell-depleted T cells, or PBMCs.

Libraries were prepared by immunoSEQ multiplex PCR; TCRdb keeps only in-frame clonotypes and omits some of them. The sample shows some 490,000 clones, 70% to 90% of them seen only once. Germline CDR1 and CDR2: SGHAT and FQNNGV. The length of the CDR3 is 16 residues. The V and J ends lost 3 bases and 1 base respectively, with 12 bases between them. The chain combines TRBV11-2 with TRBJ2-2; possibly TRBD1 for D (6 bases). Sequencing used peripheral blood. The receptor's source is a human donor in a cohort sampled during active COVID-19. The CDR3 bases are TGTGCCAGCAGCTTCTGGCCGACAGGGAACACCGGGGAGCTGTTTTTT. As protein: CASSFWPTGNTGELFF.